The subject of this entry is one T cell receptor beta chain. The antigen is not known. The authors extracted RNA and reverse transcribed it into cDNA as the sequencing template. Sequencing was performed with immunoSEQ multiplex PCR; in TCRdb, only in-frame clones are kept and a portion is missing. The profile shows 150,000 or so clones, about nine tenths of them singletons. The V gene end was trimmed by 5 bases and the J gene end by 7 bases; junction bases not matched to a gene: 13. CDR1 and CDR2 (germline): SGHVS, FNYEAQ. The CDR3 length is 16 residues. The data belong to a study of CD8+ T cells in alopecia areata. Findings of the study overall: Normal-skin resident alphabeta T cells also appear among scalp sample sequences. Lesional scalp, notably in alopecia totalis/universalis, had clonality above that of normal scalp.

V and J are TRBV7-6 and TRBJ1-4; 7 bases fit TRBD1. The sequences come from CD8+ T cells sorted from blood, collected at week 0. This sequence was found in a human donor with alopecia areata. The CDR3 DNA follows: TGTGCCAGCAGCGTCATTCAAGGGGGCTCAGGTGAAAAACTGTTTTTT. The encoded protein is CASSVIQGGSGEKLFF.